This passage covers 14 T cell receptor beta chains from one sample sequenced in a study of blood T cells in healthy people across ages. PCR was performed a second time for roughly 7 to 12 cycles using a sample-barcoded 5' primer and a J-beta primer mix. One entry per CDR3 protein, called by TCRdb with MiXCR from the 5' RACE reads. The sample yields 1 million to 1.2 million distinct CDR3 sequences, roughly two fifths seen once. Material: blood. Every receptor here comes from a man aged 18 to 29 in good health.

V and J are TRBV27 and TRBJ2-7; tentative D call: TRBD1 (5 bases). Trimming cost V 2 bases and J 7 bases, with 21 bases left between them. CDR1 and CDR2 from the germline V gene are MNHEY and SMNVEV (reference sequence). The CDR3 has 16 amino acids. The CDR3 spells CASSLTGPGPYNEQYF. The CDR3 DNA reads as TGTGCCAGCAGTTTAACGGGTCCAGGGCCCTACAATGAGCAGTACTTC.

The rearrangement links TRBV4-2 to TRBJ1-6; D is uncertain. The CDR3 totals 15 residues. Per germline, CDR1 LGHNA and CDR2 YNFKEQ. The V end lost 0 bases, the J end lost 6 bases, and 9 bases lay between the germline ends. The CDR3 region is CASSQDPQTNSPLHF. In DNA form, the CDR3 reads TGTGCCAGCAGCCAAGACCCCCAGACTAATTCACCCCTCCACTTT.

CDR3 amino acids: CASSESLGLAGIDTQYF. CDR3 coding DNA: TGTGCCAGCAGTGAATCGTTGGGTCTAGCGGGGATAGATACGCAGTATTTT. The chain uses TRBV2 and TRBJ2-3, with 9 bases lining up with TRBD2. CDR1 is SNHLY and CDR2 is FYNNEI in the germline V gene. Germline trimming cut 2 bases from V and 5 bases from J; bases unmatched to any gene: 11. The CDR3 totals 17 residues. The variable domain in full, completed from reference TRBV2 and TRBJ2-3, reads EPEVTQTPSHQVTQMGQEVILRCVPISNHLYFYWYRQILGQKVEFLVSFYNNEISEKSEIFDDQFSVERPDGSNFTLKIRSTKLEDSAMYFCASSESLGLAGIDTQYFGPGTRLTVL.

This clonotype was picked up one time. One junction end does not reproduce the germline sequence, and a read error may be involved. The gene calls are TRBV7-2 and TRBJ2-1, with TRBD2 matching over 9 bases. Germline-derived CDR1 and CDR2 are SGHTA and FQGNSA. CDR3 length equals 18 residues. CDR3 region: CANSLKYHSSGVYNEQFF. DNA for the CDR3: TGTGCCAACAGCCTAAAATACCATTCTAGCGGGGTGTACAATGAGCAGTTCTTC.

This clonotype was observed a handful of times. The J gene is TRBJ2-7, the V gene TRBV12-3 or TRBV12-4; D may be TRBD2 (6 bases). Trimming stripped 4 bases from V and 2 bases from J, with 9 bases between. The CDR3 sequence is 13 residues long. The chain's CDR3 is CASSWGEAYEQYF. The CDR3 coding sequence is TGTGCCAGCAGTTGGGGGGAAGCCTACGAGCAGTACTTC.

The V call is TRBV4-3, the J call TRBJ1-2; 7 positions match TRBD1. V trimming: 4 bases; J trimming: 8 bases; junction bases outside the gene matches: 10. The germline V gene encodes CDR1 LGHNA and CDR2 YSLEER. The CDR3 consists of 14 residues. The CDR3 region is CASSLLGGTGGYTF. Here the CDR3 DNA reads TGCGCCAGCAGCCTTTTAGGGGGCACGGGCGGCTACACCTTC.

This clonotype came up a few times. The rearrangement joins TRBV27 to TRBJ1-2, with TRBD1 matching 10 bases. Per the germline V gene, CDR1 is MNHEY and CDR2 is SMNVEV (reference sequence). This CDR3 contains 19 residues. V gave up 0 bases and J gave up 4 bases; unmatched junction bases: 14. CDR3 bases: TGTGCCAGCAGTTTATCCCGGATGACAGGGGGCAGAAGAGGCTATGGCTACACCTTC. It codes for CASSLSRMTGGRRGYGYTF.

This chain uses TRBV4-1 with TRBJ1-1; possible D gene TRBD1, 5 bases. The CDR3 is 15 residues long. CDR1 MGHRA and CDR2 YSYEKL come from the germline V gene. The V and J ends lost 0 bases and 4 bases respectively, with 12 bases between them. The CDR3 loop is CASSQDHSGITEAFF. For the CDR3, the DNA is TGCGCCAGCAGCCAAGATCACTCAGGGATCACTGAAGCTTTCTTT.

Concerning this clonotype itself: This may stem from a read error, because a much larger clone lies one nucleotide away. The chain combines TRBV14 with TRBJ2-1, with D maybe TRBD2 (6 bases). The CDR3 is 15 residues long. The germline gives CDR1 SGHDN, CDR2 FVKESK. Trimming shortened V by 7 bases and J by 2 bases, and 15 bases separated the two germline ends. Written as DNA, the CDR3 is TGTGCCAGCACCCTAGACGGGGGTCCCTACAATGAGCAGTTCTTC. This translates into CASTLDGGPYNEQFF.

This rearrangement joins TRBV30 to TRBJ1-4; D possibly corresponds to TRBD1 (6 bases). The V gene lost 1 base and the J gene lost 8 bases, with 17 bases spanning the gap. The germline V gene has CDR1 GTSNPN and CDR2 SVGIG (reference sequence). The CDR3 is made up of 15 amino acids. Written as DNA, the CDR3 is TGTGCCTGGAGTGCCTCTCAGGGGTTCACGGAAAAACTGTTTTTT. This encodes CAWSASQGFTEKLFF. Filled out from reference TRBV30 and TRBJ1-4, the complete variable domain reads SQTIHQWPATLVQPVGSPLSLECTVEGTSNPNLYWYRQAAGRGLQLLFYSVGIGQISSEVPQNLSASRPQDRQFILSSKKLLLSDSGFYLCAWSASQGFTEKLFFGSGTQLSVL.

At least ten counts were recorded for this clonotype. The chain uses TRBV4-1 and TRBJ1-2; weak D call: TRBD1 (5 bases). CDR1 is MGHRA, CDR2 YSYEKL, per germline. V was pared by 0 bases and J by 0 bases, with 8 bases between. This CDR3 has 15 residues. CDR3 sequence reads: CASSQEGTANYGYTF. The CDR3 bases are TGCGCCAGCAGCCAAGAGGGGACCGCTAACTATGGCTACACCTTC.

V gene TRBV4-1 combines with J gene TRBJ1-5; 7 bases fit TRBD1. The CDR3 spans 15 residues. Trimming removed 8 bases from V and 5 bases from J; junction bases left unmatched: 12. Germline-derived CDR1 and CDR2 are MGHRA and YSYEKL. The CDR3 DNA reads TGCGCCAGCGCCCCGGGGCAGGGGGAAGATCAGCCCCAGCATTTT. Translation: CASAPGQGEDQPQHF.

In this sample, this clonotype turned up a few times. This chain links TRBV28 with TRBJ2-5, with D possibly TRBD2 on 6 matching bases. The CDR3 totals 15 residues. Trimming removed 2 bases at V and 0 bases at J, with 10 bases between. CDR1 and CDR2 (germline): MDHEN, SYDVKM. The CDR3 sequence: CASSLGRGDQETQYF. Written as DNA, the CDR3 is TGTGCCAGCAGTTTAGGGCGGGGTGACCAAGAGACCCAGTACTTC.

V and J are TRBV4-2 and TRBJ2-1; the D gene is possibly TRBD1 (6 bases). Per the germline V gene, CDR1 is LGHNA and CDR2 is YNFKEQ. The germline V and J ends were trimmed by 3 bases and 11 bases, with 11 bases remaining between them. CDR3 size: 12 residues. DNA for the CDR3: TGTGCCAGCAGCCACGCGCAGGGGAAGCAGTTCTTC. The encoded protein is CASSHAQGKQFF.